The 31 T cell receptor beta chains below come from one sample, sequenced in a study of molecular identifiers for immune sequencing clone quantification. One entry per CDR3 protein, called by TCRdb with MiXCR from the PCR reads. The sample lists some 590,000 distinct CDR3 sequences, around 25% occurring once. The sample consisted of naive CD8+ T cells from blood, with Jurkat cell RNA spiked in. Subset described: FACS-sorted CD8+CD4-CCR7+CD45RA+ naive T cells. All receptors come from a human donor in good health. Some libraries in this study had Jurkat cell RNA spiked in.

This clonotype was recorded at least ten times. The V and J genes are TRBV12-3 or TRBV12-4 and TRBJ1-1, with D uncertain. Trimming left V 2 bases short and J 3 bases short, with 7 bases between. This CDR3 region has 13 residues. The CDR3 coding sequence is TGTGCCAGCAGTTTATTGGCCTACACTGAAGCTTTCTTT. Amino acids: CASSLLAYTEAFF.

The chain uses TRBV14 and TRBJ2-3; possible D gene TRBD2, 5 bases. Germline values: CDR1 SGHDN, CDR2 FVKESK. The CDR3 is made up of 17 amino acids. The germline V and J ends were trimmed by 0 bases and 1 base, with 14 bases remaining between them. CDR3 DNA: TGTGCCAGCAGCCAAGATGAGGGCGGTGGGGGCACAGATACGCAGTATTTT. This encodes CASSQDEGGGGTDTQYF.

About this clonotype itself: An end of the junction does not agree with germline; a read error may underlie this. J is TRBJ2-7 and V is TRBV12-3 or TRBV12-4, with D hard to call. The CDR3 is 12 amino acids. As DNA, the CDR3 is TGTGCGAGCAGTTTCGCCAGCTCCGCGCAGTACTTC. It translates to CASSFASSAQYF.

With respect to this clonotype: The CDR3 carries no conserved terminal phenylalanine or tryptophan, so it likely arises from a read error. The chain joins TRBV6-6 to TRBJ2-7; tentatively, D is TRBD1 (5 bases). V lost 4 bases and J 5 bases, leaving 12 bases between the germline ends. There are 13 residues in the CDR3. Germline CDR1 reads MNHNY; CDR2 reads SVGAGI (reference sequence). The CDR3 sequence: CASSWQGVDEQYI. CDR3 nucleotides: TGTGCCAGCAGTTGGCAGGGTGTAGACGAGCAGTACATC.

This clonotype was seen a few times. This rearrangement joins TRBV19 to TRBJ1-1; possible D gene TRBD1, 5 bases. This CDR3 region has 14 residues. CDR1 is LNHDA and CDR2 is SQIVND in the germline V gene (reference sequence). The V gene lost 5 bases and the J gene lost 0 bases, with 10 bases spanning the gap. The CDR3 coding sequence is TGTGCCAGTAGTGAATGGGGCATGAACACTGAAGCTTTCTTT. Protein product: CASSEWGMNTEAFF. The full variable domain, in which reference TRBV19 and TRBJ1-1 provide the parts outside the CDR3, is DGGITQSPKYLFRKEGQNVTLSCEQNLNHDAMYWYRQDPGQGLRLIYYSQIVNDFQKGDIAEGYSVSREKKESFPLTVTSAQKNPTAFYLCASSEWGMNTEAFFGQGTRLTVV.

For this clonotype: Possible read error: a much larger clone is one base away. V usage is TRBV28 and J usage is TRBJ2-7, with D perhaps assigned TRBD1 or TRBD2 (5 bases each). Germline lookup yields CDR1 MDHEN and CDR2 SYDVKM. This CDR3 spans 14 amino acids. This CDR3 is CASSLSGTSYGQYF. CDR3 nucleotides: TGTGCCAGCAGTTTGTCAGGGACGTCCTACGGGCAGTACTTC.

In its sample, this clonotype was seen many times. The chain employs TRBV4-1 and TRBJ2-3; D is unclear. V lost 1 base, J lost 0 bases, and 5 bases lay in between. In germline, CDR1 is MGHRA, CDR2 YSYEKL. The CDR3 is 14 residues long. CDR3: CASSQGSSTDTQYF. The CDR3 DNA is TGCGCCAGCAGCCAAGGCAGTAGCACAGATACGCAGTATTTT.

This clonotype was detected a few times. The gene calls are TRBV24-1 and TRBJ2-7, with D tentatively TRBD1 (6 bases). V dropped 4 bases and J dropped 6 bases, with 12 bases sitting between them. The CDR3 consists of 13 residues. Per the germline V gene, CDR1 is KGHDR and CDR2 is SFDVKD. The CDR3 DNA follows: TGTGCCACCAGTGAAACCCCAGGGGCCGAGCAGTACTTC. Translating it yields CATSETPGAEQYF.

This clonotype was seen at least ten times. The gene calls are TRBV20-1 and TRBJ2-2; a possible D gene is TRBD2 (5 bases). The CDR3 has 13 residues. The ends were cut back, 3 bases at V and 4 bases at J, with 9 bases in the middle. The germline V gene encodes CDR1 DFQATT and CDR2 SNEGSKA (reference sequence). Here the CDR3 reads CSASTGITGELFF. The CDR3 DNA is TGCAGTGCTAGTACCGGGATCACCGGGGAGCTGTTTTTT.

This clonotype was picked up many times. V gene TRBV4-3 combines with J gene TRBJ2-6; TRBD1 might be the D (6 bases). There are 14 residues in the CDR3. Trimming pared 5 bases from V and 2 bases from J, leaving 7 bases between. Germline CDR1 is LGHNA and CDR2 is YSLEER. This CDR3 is CASSGQTGANVLTF. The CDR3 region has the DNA TGCGCCAGCAGCGGACAGACTGGGGCCAACGTCCTGACTTTC.

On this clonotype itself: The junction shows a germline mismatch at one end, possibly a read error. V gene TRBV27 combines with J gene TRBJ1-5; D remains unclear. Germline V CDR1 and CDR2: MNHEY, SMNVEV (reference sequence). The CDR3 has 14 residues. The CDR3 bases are TGTGTCAGCAGTAGAGGGTCCAGCAATCAGCCCCAGCATTTT. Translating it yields CVSSRGSSNQPQHF.

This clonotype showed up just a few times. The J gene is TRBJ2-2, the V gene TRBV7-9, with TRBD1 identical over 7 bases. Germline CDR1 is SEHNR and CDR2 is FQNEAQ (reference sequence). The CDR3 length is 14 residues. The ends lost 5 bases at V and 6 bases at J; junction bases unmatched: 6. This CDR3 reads CASSPGQAPGELFF. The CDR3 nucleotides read TGTGCCAGCAGCCCAGGACAGGCCCCCGGGGAGCTGTTTTTT. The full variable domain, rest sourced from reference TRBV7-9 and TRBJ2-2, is DTGVSQNPRHKITKRGQNVTFRCDPISEHNRLYWYRQTLGQGPEFLTYFQNEAQLEKSRLLSDRFSAERPKGSFSTLEIQRTEQGDSAMYLCASSPGQAPGELFFGEGSRLTVL.

CDR3 region: CASSDRGYNEQFF. The CDR3 DNA reads as TGTGCCAGCAGCGACAGGGGCTACAATGAGCAGTTCTTC. The chain joins TRBV6-2 or TRBV6-3 to TRBJ2-1; TRBD1 agrees at 8 bases. Losses at the gene ends were 6 bases for V and 3 bases for J; bases not matched to a gene: 1. From germline, CDR1 is MNHEY and CDR2 SVGEGT. CDR3 length: 13 residues.

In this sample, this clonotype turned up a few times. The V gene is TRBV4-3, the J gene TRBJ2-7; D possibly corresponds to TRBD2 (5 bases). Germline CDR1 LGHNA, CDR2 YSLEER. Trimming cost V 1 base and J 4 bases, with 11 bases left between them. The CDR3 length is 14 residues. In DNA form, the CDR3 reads TGCGCCAGCAGCCAAGGATACGGGGTATACGAGCAGTACTTC. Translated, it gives CASSQGYGVYEQYF.

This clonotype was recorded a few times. CDR3 DNA: TGTGCCAGCTGTCATCAGGGGTCTCTTAGGCTAGATAATTCACCCCTCCACTTT. It is translated as CASCHQGSLRLDNSPLHF. The rearrangement uses TRBV27 and TRBJ1-6; D may be TRBD1 (6 bases). CDR1 and CDR2 (germline): MNHEY, SMNVEV (reference sequence). Trimming removed 8 bases at V and 5 bases at J, with 25 bases between. The CDR3 runs 18 residues.

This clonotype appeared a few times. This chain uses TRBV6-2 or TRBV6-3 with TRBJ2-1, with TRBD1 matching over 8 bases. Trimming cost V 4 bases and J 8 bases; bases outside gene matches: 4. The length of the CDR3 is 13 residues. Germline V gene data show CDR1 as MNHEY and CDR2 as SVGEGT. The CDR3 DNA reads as TGTGCCAGCAGTTCCCAGGGGGCCGATGAGCAGTTCTTC. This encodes CASSSQGADEQFF.

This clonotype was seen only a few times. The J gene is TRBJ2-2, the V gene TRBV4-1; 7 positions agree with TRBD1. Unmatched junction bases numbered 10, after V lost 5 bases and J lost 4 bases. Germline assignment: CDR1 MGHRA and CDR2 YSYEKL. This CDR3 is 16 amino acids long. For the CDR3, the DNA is TGCGCCAGCAGCTACCGGACAGGCGGTAGCACCGGGGAGCTGTTTTTT. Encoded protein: CASSYRTGGSTGELFF.

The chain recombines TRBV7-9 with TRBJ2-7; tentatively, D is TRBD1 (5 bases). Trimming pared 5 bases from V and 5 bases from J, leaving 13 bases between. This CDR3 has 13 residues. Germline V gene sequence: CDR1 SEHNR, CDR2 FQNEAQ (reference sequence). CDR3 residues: CASSPQASHEQYF. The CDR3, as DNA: TGTGCCAGCAGCCCACAGGCGAGTCACGAGCAGTACTTC.

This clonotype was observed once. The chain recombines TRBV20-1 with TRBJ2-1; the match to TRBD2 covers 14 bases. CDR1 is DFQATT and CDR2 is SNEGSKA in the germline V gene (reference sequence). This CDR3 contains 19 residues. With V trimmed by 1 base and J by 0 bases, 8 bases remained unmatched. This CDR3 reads CSARVWGLAGASSYNEQFF. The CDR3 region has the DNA TGCAGTGCTAGAGTATGGGGACTAGCGGGGGCAAGCTCCTACAATGAGCAGTTCTTC.

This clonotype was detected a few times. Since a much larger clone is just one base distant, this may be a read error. The CDR3 region is CASSQGRGAGYAQYF. The CDR3 nucleotides are TGTGCCAGCAGCCAAGGAAGGGGGGCGGGCTACGCGCAGTACTTC. This sequence joins TRBV4-2 and TRBJ2-7, with D perhaps matching TRBD1 or TRBD2 (6 bases each). The length of the CDR3 is 15 residues. Germline CDR1 reads LGHNA; CDR2 reads YNFKEQ.

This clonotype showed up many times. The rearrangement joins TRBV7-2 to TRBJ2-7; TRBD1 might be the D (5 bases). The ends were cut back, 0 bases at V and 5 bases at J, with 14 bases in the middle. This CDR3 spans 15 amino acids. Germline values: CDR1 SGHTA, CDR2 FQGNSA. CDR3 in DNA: TGTGCCAGCAGCTTAGCCCAGACAGCAGACCACGAGCAGTACTTC. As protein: CASSLAQTADHEQYF.

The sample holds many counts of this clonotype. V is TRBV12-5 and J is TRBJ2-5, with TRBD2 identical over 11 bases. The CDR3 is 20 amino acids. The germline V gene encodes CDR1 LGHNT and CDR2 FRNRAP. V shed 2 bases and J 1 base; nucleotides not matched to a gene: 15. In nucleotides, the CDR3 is TGTGCTAGTGGTTTGCCAAACAGGGATTATCTAGCGGGGGGCCAAGAGACCCAGTACTTC. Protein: CASGLPNRDYLAGGQETQYF.

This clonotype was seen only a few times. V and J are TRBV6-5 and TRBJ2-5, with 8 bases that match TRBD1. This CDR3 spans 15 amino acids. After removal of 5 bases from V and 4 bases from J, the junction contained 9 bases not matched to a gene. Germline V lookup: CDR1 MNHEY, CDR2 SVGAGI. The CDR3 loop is CASSQTGASGETQYF. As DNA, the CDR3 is TGTGCCAGCAGTCAGACAGGGGCGTCGGGAGAGACCCAGTACTTC.

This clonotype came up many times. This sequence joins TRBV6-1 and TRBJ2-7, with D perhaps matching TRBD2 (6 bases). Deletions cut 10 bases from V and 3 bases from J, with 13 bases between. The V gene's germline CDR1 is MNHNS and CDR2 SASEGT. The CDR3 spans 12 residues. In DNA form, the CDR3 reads TGTGCCACGGAAGCGGGTGTCTACGAGCAGTACTTC. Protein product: CATEAGVYEQYF.

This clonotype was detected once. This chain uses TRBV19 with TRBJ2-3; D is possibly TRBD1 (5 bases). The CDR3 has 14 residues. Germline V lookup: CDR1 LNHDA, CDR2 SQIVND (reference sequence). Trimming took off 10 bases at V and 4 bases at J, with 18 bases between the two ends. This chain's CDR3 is CATQGESRADTQYF. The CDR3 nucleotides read TGTGCCACCCAAGGGGAAAGTCGCGCAGATACGCAGTATTTT.

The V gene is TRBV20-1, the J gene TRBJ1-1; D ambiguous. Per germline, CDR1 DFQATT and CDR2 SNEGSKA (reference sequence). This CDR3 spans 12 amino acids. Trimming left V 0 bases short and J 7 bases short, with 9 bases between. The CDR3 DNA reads TGCAGTGCTAGAGATTCGGGCCTTGAAGCTTTCTTT. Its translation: CSARDSGLEAFF.

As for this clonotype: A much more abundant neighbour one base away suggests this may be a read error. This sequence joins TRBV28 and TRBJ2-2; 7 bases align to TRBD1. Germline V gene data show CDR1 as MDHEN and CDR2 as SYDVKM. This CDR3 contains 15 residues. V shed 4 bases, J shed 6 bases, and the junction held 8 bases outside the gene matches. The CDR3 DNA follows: TGTGCCAGCAGTTCGACAGGGTCCAGCTCCGGGGAGCTGTTTTTT. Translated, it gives CASSSTGSSSGELFF.

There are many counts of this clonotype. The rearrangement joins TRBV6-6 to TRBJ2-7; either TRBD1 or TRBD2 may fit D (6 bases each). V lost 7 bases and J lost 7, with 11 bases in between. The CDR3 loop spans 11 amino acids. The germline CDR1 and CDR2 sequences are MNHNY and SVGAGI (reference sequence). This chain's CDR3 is CASNEGGEQYF. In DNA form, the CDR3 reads TGTGCCAGCAACGAGGGGGGAGAGCAGTACTTC.

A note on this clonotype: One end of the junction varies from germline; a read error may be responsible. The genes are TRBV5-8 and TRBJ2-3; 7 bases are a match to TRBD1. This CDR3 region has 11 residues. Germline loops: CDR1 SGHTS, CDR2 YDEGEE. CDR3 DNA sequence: TGTGCCAGCAGCTTGGGACAGGGTGGGGATTTT. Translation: CASSLGQGGDF.

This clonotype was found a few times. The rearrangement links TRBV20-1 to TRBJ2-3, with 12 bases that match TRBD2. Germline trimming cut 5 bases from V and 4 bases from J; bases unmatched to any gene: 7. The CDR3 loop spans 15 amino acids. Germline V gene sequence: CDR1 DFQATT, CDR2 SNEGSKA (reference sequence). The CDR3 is CSALGLAGWADTQYF. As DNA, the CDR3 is TGCAGTGCTTTAGGACTAGCGGGATGGGCAGATACGCAGTATTTT.

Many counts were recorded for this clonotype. The CDR3, as DNA: TGTGCCAGTAGTGTCAGTAACCCCTCCTACAATGAGCAGTTCTTC. It encodes CASSVSNPSYNEQFF. The chain carries TRBV19 and TRBJ2-1, with D uncertain. Trimming left V 5 bases short and J 0 bases short, with 11 bases between. Germline V gives CDR1 LNHDA, CDR2 SQIVND (reference sequence). The CDR3 is 15 residues long. The whole variable domain, filled in from reference TRBV19 and TRBJ2-1, reads DGGITQSPKYLFRKEGQNVTLSCEQNLNHDAMYWYRQDPGQGLRLIYYSQIVNDFQKGDIAEGYSVSREKKESFPLTVTSAQKNPTAFYLCASSVSNPSYNEQFFGPGTRLTVL.